The 22 T cell receptor beta chains below come from one sample, sequenced in a study of cytomegalovirus exposure and HLA in healthy donors. A multiplex PCR was run with 60 Vbeta primers and 13 Jbeta primers. Sequenced by immunoSEQ multiplex PCR; TCRdb stores in-frame clones only, minus some. Counted here are 120,000 to 150,000 clones, over 70% occurring once; the ten biggest clones make up around 7%. The sequenced sample was PBMCs. The receptors originated from a woman between 40 and 55 years old in good health and CMV-seropositive.

The chain carries TRBV2 and TRBJ1-2, with D possibly matching TRBD1 (5 bases). Deletions cut 1 base from V and 7 bases from J, with 13 bases between. CDR3 size: 14 residues. Germline CDR1 is SNHLY and CDR2 is FYNNEI. The CDR3, as DNA: TGTGCCAGCAGTGAAGGTAAAGGGGCGCGTGGCTACACCTTC. Translating gives CASSEGKGARGYTF.

This sequence joins TRBV30 and TRBJ1-4, with 8 bases aligning to TRBD1. Germline V CDR1 and CDR2: GTSNPN, SVGIG (reference sequence). This CDR3 comprises 14 residues. V lost 4 bases to trimming and J lost 7 bases; unmatched junction nucleotides: 8. Written as DNA, the CDR3 is TGTGCCTGGAATCGAGGACAGGGTCCTGAAAAACTGTTTTTT. Amino acid sequence: CAWNRGQGPEKLFF.

The CDR3 DNA reads as TGCGCCAGCAGCTCCCCGGGACAGGGGGCCAAGCAGTACTTC. It translates to CASSSPGQGAKQYF. The genes are TRBV5-1 and TRBJ2-7, with 12 positions matching TRBD1. Germline V gives CDR1 SGHRS, CDR2 YFSETQ. V was pared by 3 bases and J by 8 bases, with 6 bases of the junction left unmatched. The CDR3 totals 14 residues.

This clone was seen a handful of times. The V gene is TRBV6-5, the J gene TRBJ1-6; D not certain. This CDR3 has 12 amino acids. The germline gives CDR1 MNHEY, CDR2 SVGAGI. V was pared by 2 bases and J by 7 bases, with 3 bases between. The CDR3 DNA is TGTGCCAGCAGTTACCTGAATTCACCCCTCCACTTT. Translation gives CASSYLNSPLHF.

V usage is TRBV10-3 and J usage is TRBJ2-7, with D perhaps matching TRBD1 (6 bases). Trimming removed 6 bases at V and 3 bases at J, with 12 bases between. CDR3 length: 13 amino acids. The germline gives CDR1 ENHRY, CDR2 SYGVKD. This CDR3 is CAIRGDKLYEQYF. The CDR3, as DNA: TGTGCCATCAGGGGGGACAAACTCTACGAGCAGTACTTC.

The chain uses TRBV6-6 and TRBJ2-2; D gene unclear. The CDR3 contains 12 residues. V was shortened by 5 bases and J by 3 bases, with 4 bases between the two germline ends. The germline V gene encodes CDR1 MNHNY and CDR2 SVGAGI (reference sequence). In DNA form, the CDR3 reads TGTGCCAGCAGTGGGCACACCGGGGAGCTGTTTTTT. It encodes CASSGHTGELFF.

The chain links TRBV6-1 to TRBJ2-7, with D perhaps TRBD1 (6 bases). The germline gives CDR1 MNHNS, CDR2 SASEGT. V lost 8 bases and J 0 bases, leaving 17 bases between the germline ends. CDR3 length: 15 amino acids. This CDR3 reads CASLKGVGSSYEQYF. CDR3 in DNA: TGTGCCAGCCTGAAGGGGGTAGGGAGCTCCTACGAGCAGTACTTC.

This chain joins TRBV19 and TRBJ1-6, with 9 bases identical to TRBD1. Losses at the gene ends were 8 bases for V and 8 bases for J; bases not matched to a gene: 7. CDR1 is LNHDA, CDR2 SQIVND, per germline (reference sequence). The CDR3 consists of 14 residues. The CDR3 DNA reads as TGTGCCAGTGGCTACAGGGGGCAGGATTCACCCCTCCACTTT. Translation gives CASGYRGQDSPLHF.

The chain combines TRBV6-1 with TRBJ1-2, with D hard to call. The V and J ends lost 6 bases and 4 bases respectively, with 18 bases between them. The V gene's germline CDR1 is MNHNS and CDR2 SASEGT. The length of the CDR3 is 15 residues. CDR3 nucleotides: TGTGCCAGCAGCCCCTCGACCGGAGCCCCCTATGGCTACACCTTC. Protein product: CASSPSTGAPYGYTF.

The rearrangement uses TRBV6-1 and TRBJ2-5; 11 nucleotides line up with TRBD2. The germline V gene encodes CDR1 MNHNS and CDR2 SASEGT. The CDR3 extends over 16 amino acids. With V trimmed by 2 bases and J by 3 bases, 5 bases remained unmatched. The CDR3 DNA follows: TGTGCCAGCAGTGAACTAGCGGGGGGTTTAGAAGAGACCCAGTACTTC. This sequence encodes CASSELAGGLEETQYF.

V and J are TRBV7-2 and TRBJ1-1, with a tentative D call TRBD1 (5 bases). Trimming shortened V by 2 bases and J by 4 bases, and 11 bases separated the two germline ends. Germline CDR1 SGHTA, CDR2 FQGNSA. The CDR3 runs 14 residues. The CDR3 nucleotides are TGTGCCAGCAGCTTATGGGGGGGTAGCACTGAAGCTTTCTTT. This codes for CASSLWGGSTEAFF.

This clone was picked up one time. The chain couples TRBV7-6 to TRBJ2-1; perhaps TRBD1 as D (6 bases). Trimming took off 5 bases at V and 10 bases at J, with 15 bases between the two ends. The CDR3 covers 13 residues. The germline V gene has CDR1 SGHVS and CDR2 FNYEAQ. The CDR3 reads CASSVEQGNEQFF. The CDR3 nucleotides are TGTGCCAGCAGCGTTGAACAGGGAAACGAGCAGTTCTTC.

The chain employs TRBV5-1 and TRBJ1-4; 7 nucleotides line up with TRBD1. This CDR3 is 16 amino acids long. Germline V gene lookup returns CDR1 SGHRS and CDR2 YFSETQ. The V gene end was trimmed by 4 bases and the J gene end by 0 bases; junction bases not matched to a gene: 6. The CDR3 sequence: CASSVTGTATNEKLFF. In nucleotides, the CDR3 is TGCGCCAGCAGCGTAACCGGGACAGCAACTAATGAAAAACTGTTTTTT.

In its sample, this clone was seen a few times. The rearrangement links TRBV5-1 to TRBJ1-4, with TRBD1 matching over 8 bases. V gave up 0 bases and J gave up 2 bases; unmatched junction bases: 6. CDR1 is SGHRS, CDR2 YFSETQ, per germline. This CDR3 is built from 17 residues. The CDR3 spells CASSLEQGASTNEKLFF. The DNA for the CDR3 is TGCGCCAGCAGCTTGGAGCAGGGGGCATCGACTAATGAAAAACTGTTTTTT.

The chain links TRBV6-1 to TRBJ2-3, with 7 bases that match TRBD1. The junction had 6 bases not matched to a gene; V was cut back by 6 bases and J by 0 bases. CDR3 length equals 15 residues. The germline V gene encodes CDR1 MNHNS and CDR2 SASEGT. CDR3 nucleotides: TGTGCCAGCAGGGAAATGGGACAGAGCACAGATACGCAGTATTTT. This codes for CASREMGQSTDTQYF.

The J gene is TRBJ2-2, the V gene TRBV7-9, with 7 nucleotides matching TRBD2. In germline, CDR1 is SEHNR, CDR2 FQNEAQ (reference sequence). CDR3 length: 16 residues. Losses at the gene ends were 1 base for V and 4 bases for J; bases not matched to a gene: 6. CDR3 DNA: TGTGCCAGCAGCTTAGTTCTAGCGGTTAGCACCGGGGAGCTGTTTTTT. Translated: CASSLVLAVSTGELFF.

CDR3 sequence reads: CASSKVKGVQGLPGNTIYF. The CDR3 DNA follows: TGTGCCAGCAGCAAAGTAAAAGGGGTACAGGGCTTGCCCGGAAACACCATATATTTT. The chain couples TRBV21-1 to TRBJ1-3; the table's D gene call, TRBD1, was not cross checked with the DNA. TRBV21-1 is reported as a pseudogene. The CDR3 is 19 amino acids.

This chain uses TRBV19 with TRBJ1-1; 7 bases match TRBD1. V lost 5 bases to trimming and J lost 0 bases; unmatched junction nucleotides: 3. Germline loops: CDR1 LNHDA, CDR2 SQIVND (reference sequence). The CDR3 spans 14 residues. The CDR3 protein is CASSFDRVNTEAFF. The CDR3 DNA is TGTGCCAGTAGTTTCGACAGGGTGAACACTGAAGCTTTCTTT.

This clone was picked up a small number of times. The chain joins TRBV6-5 to TRBJ1-3; D is unclear. The V and J ends lost 0 bases and 1 base respectively, with 7 bases between them. The CDR3 has 15 amino acids. Germline V gene sequence: CDR1 MNHEY, CDR2 SVGAGI. CDR3 residues: CASSYSPGSGNTIYF. In nucleotides, the CDR3 is TGTGCCAGCAGTTACTCCCCCGGTTCTGGAAACACCATATATTTT.

J is TRBJ2-3 and V is TRBV10-3; 10 bases match TRBD1. The CDR3 covers 15 residues. The V gene's germline CDR1 is ENHRY and CDR2 SYGVKD. The J segment lost 2 bases and the V segment lost 6 bases, leaving 5 bases of the junction unmatched. As DNA, the CDR3 is TGTGCCATCAGGAGACAGGGGGCGACCACAGATACGCAGTATTTT. Its translation: CAIRRQGATTDTQYF.

As regards this clone: The same CDR3 also results from other DNA sequences found in this sample. V and J are TRBV5-1 and TRBJ2-3, with 11 nucleotides matching TRBD2. The CDR3 sequence is 16 residues long. V trimming: 0 bases; J trimming: 6 bases; junction bases outside the gene matches: 6. CDR1 and CDR2 from the germline V gene are SGHRS and YFSETQ. This chain's CDR3 is CASSLGLAGGSDTQYF. CDR3 coding DNA: TGCGCCAGCAGCTTGGGGCTAGCGGGGGGTTCGGATACGCAGTATTTT.

The chain has TRBV5-1 and TRBJ1-2, with 7 bases fitting TRBD1. CDR3 length: 13 amino acids. The J segment lost 8 bases and the V segment lost 4 bases, leaving 8 bases of the junction unmatched. Germline V lookup: CDR1 SGHRS, CDR2 YFSETQ. CDR3 region: CASSQDRLWGYTF. CDR3 coding DNA: TGCGCCAGCAGCCAGGACAGGCTTTGGGGCTACACCTTC.